The 25 T cell receptor beta chains below come from one sample, sequenced in a study of T cells expressing NK-cell markers (dated by TCRdb to the early 2020s). Libraries were built with 5' RACE. Sequencing was carried out with an Illumina HiSeq 2000. Reads reprocessed by TCRdb are summarized as one entry per CDR3 protein sequence, and DNA is absent. The data table for this sample lists hundreds of thousands of distinct CDR3 sequences. Roughly 7.2% of the sample goes to the ten largest clones. Sequencing was carried out using blood T cells: a sorted CD56 or NKG2C T cell subset, CD4+ or CD8+ T cells, or bulk PBMC T cells (not recorded which). All receptors derive from a woman between 18 and 70 years old in good health.

The chain links TRBV4-2 to TRBJ1-2; TCRdb's D call of TRBD1 is untestable without DNA. Germline V gene sequence: CDR1 LGHNA, CDR2 YNFKEQ. CDR3 length: 15 amino acids. The CDR3: CASSRTGDEGPGYTF.

This chain joins TRBV12-3 or TRBV12-4 and TRBJ2-1; absent DNA, TCRdb's TRBD2 call cannot be checked. The CDR3 has 15 residues. CDR3 sequence reads: CASTIAGASYNEQFF.

The rearrangement links TRBV6-2 or TRBV6-3 to TRBJ1-5. CDR3 size: 14 residues. CDR1 and CDR2 from the germline V gene are MNHEY and SVGEGT. This CDR3 is CASLSNRKDQPQHF.

The chain links TRBV6-5 to TRBJ2-1; TCRdb lists TRBD2, though no DNA is available to test this call. This CDR3 is 13 amino acids long. Germline CDR1 is MNHEY and CDR2 is SVGAGI. The CDR3 sequence is CASSYQRGNEQFF.

The chain is built from TRBV12-3 or TRBV12-4 and TRBJ2-7; as DNA is missing, the TRBD2 call by TCRdb cannot be tested. The CDR3 runs 11 residues. The CDR3 sequence: CASSPAREQYF.

The chain carries TRBV6-5 and TRBJ2-5; TCRdb lists TRBD1, though no DNA is available to test this call. Per germline, CDR1 MNHEY and CDR2 SVGAGI. CDR3 length equals 16 residues. The chain's CDR3 is CASSYGGGFHQETQYF.

V usage is TRBV5-1 and J usage is TRBJ2-1; TCRdb returns TRBD2, unconfirmable since there is no DNA. The CDR3 covers 17 residues. Germline CDR1 is SGHRS and CDR2 is YFSETQ. The CDR3 loop is CASSLQVGQSSYNEQFF.

This chain joins TRBV29-1 and TRBJ2-3; TCRdb's D gene call, TRBD1, goes unchecked for lack of DNA. In germline, CDR1 is SQVTM, CDR2 ANQGSEA. This CDR3 is built from 14 residues. CDR3 in amino acids: CSVVGDRSTDTQYF.

The V call is TRBV7-9, the J call TRBJ2-1; lacking DNA, the TRBD2 call made by TCRdb goes unchecked. CDR1 is SEHNR, CDR2 FQNEAQ, per germline (reference sequence). The CDR3 loop spans 17 amino acids. The CDR3 loop is CASSLGGLAALWGEQFF.

This chain connects TRBV28 to TRBJ2-5; the D gene TCRdb calls, TRBD2, cannot be checked with no DNA. The CDR3 loop spans 16 amino acids. Per the germline V gene, CDR1 is MDHEN and CDR2 is SYDVKM. The CDR3 sequence: CASSFGSSGGQETQYF.

CDR3 sequence: CSAGWSQGSGDTQYF. The chain employs TRBV29-1 and TRBJ2-3; TCRdb calls TRBD1, which cannot be checked without DNA. The germline CDR1 and CDR2 sequences are SQVTM and ANQGSEA. The CDR3 sequence is 15 residues long.

The chain uses TRBV12-3 or TRBV12-4 and TRBJ2-1; no DNA is available, so the TRBD1 call from TCRdb remains unchecked. The CDR3 loop spans 12 amino acids. This chain's CDR3 is CASSSGSDEQFF.

V is TRBV29-1 and J is TRBJ2-1; absent DNA, TCRdb's TRBD1 call cannot be checked. The CDR3 runs 11 residues. Germline assignment: CDR1 SQVTM and CDR2 ANQGSEA. The CDR3 region is CSASLGKEQFF.

V gene TRBV5-1 combines with J gene TRBJ2-1; TCRdb selects TRBD1, and the lack of DNA leaves this call unchecked. CDR3 length equals 16 residues. Germline V gene data show CDR1 as SGHRS and CDR2 as YFSETQ. The CDR3: CASSLGIGGTYNEQFF.

The rearrangement links TRBV10-3 to TRBJ1-5; absent DNA, TCRdb's TRBD1 call cannot be checked. Germline V lookup: CDR1 ENHRY, CDR2 SYGVKD. This CDR3 region has 13 residues. CDR3 sequence: CAIRGESNQPQHF.

The chain recombines TRBV20-1 with TRBJ2-7; the D call from TCRdb, TRBD1, cannot be confirmed without DNA. The V gene's germline CDR1 is DFQATT and CDR2 SNEGSKA (reference sequence). The CDR3 has 13 amino acids. This CDR3 is CSARQGGAYEQYF.

The chain uses TRBV6-1 and TRBJ2-7; TCRdb selects TRBD2, and the lack of DNA leaves this call unchecked. Germline CDR1 and CDR2: MNHNS and SASEGT. The CDR3 has 16 residues. The CDR3 reads CASSPVAGGSTWEQYF.

V is TRBV29-1 and J is TRBJ2-4; TCRdb selects TRBD2, and the lack of DNA leaves this call unchecked. Germline V gives CDR1 SQVTM, CDR2 ANQGSEA. The CDR3 runs 17 residues. The CDR3 here is CSVEFPNPSGRLSIQYF.

The gene calls are TRBV6-2 or TRBV6-3 and TRBJ1-1; no DNA is available, so the TRBD1 call from TCRdb remains unchecked. The CDR3 extends over 14 amino acids. Germline-derived CDR1 and CDR2 are MNHEY and SVGEGT. CDR3 residues: CASTWPGSTTEAFF.

V gene TRBV29-1 combines with J gene TRBJ2-5; TCRdb's D call, TRBD1, is unchecked because there is no DNA. The CDR3 has 13 amino acids. CDR1 and CDR2 (germline): SQVTM, ANQGSEA. The CDR3 sequence: CSVTGQKLETQYF.

This sequence joins TRBV15 and TRBJ1-2. The V gene's germline CDR1 is LNHNV and CDR2 YYDKDF (reference sequence). CDR3 size: 17 residues. CDR3 amino acids: CATSRAKTTGYLYGYTF.

This chain uses TRBV3-1 with TRBJ2-1. This CDR3 comprises 16 residues. Germline CDR1 LGHDT, CDR2 YNNKEL (reference sequence). The CDR3 reads CASSQGVASRYNEQFF.

The V gene is TRBV7-8, the J gene TRBJ2-3; TCRdb's assignment of TRBD2 cannot be checked, as there is no DNA. The germline gives CDR1 SGHVS, CDR2 FQNEAQ. This CDR3 has 14 amino acids. The CDR3 reads CASSRDSATDTQYF.

This chain joins TRBV9 and TRBJ2-7; the TCRdb D gene call, TRBD2, has no DNA to confirm it. Germline CDR1 and CDR2: SGDLS and YYNGEE. The CDR3 covers 14 residues. Here the CDR3 reads CASSAGTSAYEQYF.

The chain employs TRBV5-5 and TRBJ1-1. CDR3 length: 14 residues. Germline loops: CDR1 SGHKS, CDR2 YYEKEE (reference sequence). CDR3: CASSLLPENTEAFF.